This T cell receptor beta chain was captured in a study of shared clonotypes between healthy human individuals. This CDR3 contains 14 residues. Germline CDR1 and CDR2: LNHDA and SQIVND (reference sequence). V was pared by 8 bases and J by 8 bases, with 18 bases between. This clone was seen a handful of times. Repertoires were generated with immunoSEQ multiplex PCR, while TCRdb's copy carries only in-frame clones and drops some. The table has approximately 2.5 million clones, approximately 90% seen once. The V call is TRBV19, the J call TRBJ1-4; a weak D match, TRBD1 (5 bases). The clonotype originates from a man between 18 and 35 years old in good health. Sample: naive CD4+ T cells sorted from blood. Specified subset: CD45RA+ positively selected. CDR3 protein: CASRNEGRVEKLFF. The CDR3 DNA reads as TGTGCCAGTCGGAATGAGGGGAGGGTGGAAAAACTGTTTTTT.